These 18 T cell receptor beta chains came from one sample sequenced in a study of blood T cell repertoires in COVID-19. The assay was immunoSEQ multiplex PCR, and TCRdb's table has in-frame clones only and misses some. The sample consists of 120,000 to 150,000 clones, 81% of them appearing once. Sequenced sample: peripheral blood. These receptors originate from a human donor with acute or convalescent COVID-19. The donor label of this sample is uncertain.

The rearrangement uses TRBV5-1 and TRBJ2-1, with 7 bases that match TRBD1. Germline CDR1 and CDR2: SGHRS and YFSETQ. V dropped 7 bases and J dropped 10; count of bases not matched to a gene: 11. CDR3 length: 13 amino acids. The CDR3 sequence is CASQGVAENEQFF. Here the CDR3 DNA reads TGCGCCAGCCAGGGGGTGGCGGAAAACGAGCAGTTCTTC.

The chain combines TRBV9 with TRBJ1-5; D perhaps matches TRBD1 (6 bases). The V gene lost 4 bases and the J gene lost 6 bases, with 14 bases spanning the gap. CDR1 and CDR2 from the germline V gene are SGDLS and YYNGEE. The CDR3 is 14 amino acids. CDR3 bases: TGTGCCAGCAGCCCCGGGGGGGCGGGTCAGCCCCAGCATTTT. This codes for CASSPGGAGQPQHF.

The rearrangement uses TRBV7-8 and TRBJ1-2, with D maybe TRBD1 (5 bases). This CDR3 spans 13 amino acids. V lost 4 bases, J lost 4 bases, and 10 bases lay in between. Germline V gene data show CDR1 as SGHVS and CDR2 as FQNEAQ. The CDR3 is CASSSSGLYGYTF. The CDR3 DNA reads TGTGCCAGCAGCTCCTCAGGGCTCTATGGCTACACCTTC.

The J gene is TRBJ2-1, the V gene TRBV18, with TRBD1 as a possible D gene (6 bases). V shed 3 bases and J shed 10 bases, with 13 bases lying between them. The CDR3 extends over 13 amino acids. Germline CDR1 reads KGHSH; CDR2 reads LQKENI. The CDR3 DNA sequence: TGTGCCAGCTCACCGGAACAGGGCCGAGAGCAGTTCTTC. Translating gives CASSPEQGREQFF.

The rearrangement links TRBV11-2 to TRBJ2-7; maybe TRBD1 (6 bases). In germline, CDR1 is SGHAT, CDR2 FQNNGV. The V gene lost 5 bases and the J gene lost 5 bases, with 22 bases spanning the gap. This CDR3 spans 16 amino acids. This chain's CDR3 is CASSPAPGTPVHEQYF. The DNA of the CDR3 is TGTGCCAGCAGCCCCGCCCCCGGGACACCCGTCCACGAGCAGTACTTC.

This sequence joins TRBV3-1 (or the pseudogene TRBV3-2) and TRBJ2-6, with D uncertain. The CDR3 runs to 13 residues. From germline, CDR1 is LGHDT and CDR2 YNNKEL (reference sequence). Trimming removed 11 bases at V and 4 bases at J, with 12 bases between. CDR3 bases: TGTGCCGTGGCTGAATCCGGGGCCAACGTCCTGACTTTC. Protein sequence: CAVAESGANVLTF.

The CDR3 loop is CAIGGQGGTEAFF. The CDR3 DNA sequence: TGTGCCATCGGCGGACAGGGGGGAACTGAAGCTTTCTTT. The chain uses TRBV10-3 and TRBJ1-1; 10 nucleotides line up with TRBD1. This CDR3 region has 13 residues. J gave up 5 bases and V 8 bases, and 5 bases lay outside the gene matches. Germline loops: CDR1 ENHRY, CDR2 SYGVKD.

The chain employs TRBV9 and TRBJ2-3, with 7 bases fitting TRBD2. CDR1 SGDLS and CDR2 YYNGEE come from the germline V gene. CDR3 length: 18 residues. V lost 4 bases and J lost 0; bases outside the gene matches: 14. The CDR3 DNA reads TGTGCCAGCAGCTCCTCAATTGCGCGGGGGACTAGCACAGATACGCAGTATTTT. It is translated as CASSSSIARGTSTDTQYF.

V usage is TRBV12-3 or TRBV12-4 and J usage is TRBJ2-3, with 9 bases fitting TRBD1. Unmatched junction bases numbered 4, after V lost 6 bases and J lost 6 bases. This CDR3 spans 13 amino acids. The CDR3 DNA follows: TGTGCCAGCAGGGGGACAGGGTGGGATACGCAGTATTTT. The encoded protein is CASRGTGWDTQYF.

The chain recombines TRBV21-1 with TRBJ2-6; TRBD1, the table's D call, lacks a check against the DNA. TRBV21-1 is a known pseudogene. The CDR3 consists of 14 residues. Written as DNA, the CDR3 is TGTGCCAGCACTAAGACAGGGCGGGCCAACGTCCTGACTTTC. It yields the protein CASTKTGRANVLTF.

This chain uses TRBV18 with TRBJ1-6; D unresolved. CDR3 length: 15 amino acids. Trimming took off 6 bases at V and 7 bases at J, with 16 bases between the two ends. CDR1 is KGHSH, CDR2 LQKENI, per germline. CDR3 DNA sequence: TGTGCCAGCTCTACGGGATATAGTAGCAATTCACCCCTCCACTTT. Its protein is CASSTGYSSNSPLHF.

V is TRBV5-1 and J is TRBJ1-1; 11 bases are shared with TRBD1. J was trimmed by 4 bases and V by 0 bases; bases with no gene match: 2. Germline V lookup: CDR1 SGHRS, CDR2 YFSETQ. The CDR3 sequence is 15 residues long. CDR3 region: CASSLVGTGGTEAFF. In DNA form, the CDR3 reads TGCGCCAGCAGCTTGGTAGGGACAGGGGGCACTGAAGCTTTCTTT.

This rearrangement joins TRBV19 to TRBJ1-1; maybe TRBD1 (5 bases). Germline-derived CDR1 and CDR2 are LNHDA and SQIVND (reference sequence). Trimming removed 1 base at V and 8 bases at J, with 8 bases between. CDR3 length equals 12 residues. CDR3 sequence: CASSIGGVEAFF. Here the CDR3 DNA reads TGTGCCAGTAGTATAGGGGGGGTCGAAGCTTTCTTT.

The sample holds one count of this clone. The chain is built from TRBV4-1 and TRBJ2-1; D not resolved. V was pared by 4 bases and J by 4 bases, with 8 bases between. This CDR3 is built from 13 residues. In germline, CDR1 is MGHRA, CDR2 YSYEKL. DNA for the CDR3: TGCGCCAGCAGCCCCAGGCTATACAATGAGCAGTTCTTC. This sequence encodes CASSPRLYNEQFF.

The chain is built from TRBV7-2 and TRBJ2-7, with 8 bases fitting TRBD1. Germline trimming cut 3 bases from V and 5 bases from J; bases unmatched to any gene: 9. Germline values: CDR1 SGHTA, CDR2 FQGNSA. The CDR3 has 15 amino acids. The CDR3 spells CASSFSGTGLNEQYF. CDR3 coding DNA: TGTGCCAGCAGCTTTTCCGGGACAGGTCTAAACGAGCAGTACTTC.

This clone was seen only a few times. The chain is built from TRBV24-1 and TRBJ2-3; D may be TRBD1 (5 bases). Trimming shortened V by 1 base and J by 0 bases, and 7 bases separated the two germline ends. There are 15 residues in the CDR3. CDR1 is KGHDR and CDR2 is SFDVKD in the germline V gene. The CDR3 reads CATSDLSGSTDTQYF. The CDR3 DNA reads TGTGCCACCAGTGATTTATCAGGGAGCACAGATACGCAGTATTTT.

This clone has just a few counts. V usage is TRBV12-3 or TRBV12-4 and J usage is TRBJ2-7, with 8 bases identical to TRBD2. CDR3 length: 13 residues. After removal of 2 bases from V and 3 bases from J, the junction contained 0 bases not matched to a gene. CDR3 in amino acids: CASSLLAGYEQYF. The CDR3 nucleotides read TGTGCCAGCAGTTTACTAGCGGGCTACGAGCAGTACTTC.

This chain connects TRBV3-1 (or the pseudogene TRBV3-2) to TRBJ2-3, with TRBD2 matching over 7 bases. The CDR3 contains 18 residues. Germline loops: CDR1 LGHDT, CDR2 YNNKEL (reference sequence). Losses at the gene ends were 0 bases for V and 5 bases for J; bases not matched to a gene: 14. CDR3 region: CASSQDLTPGGVGDTQYF. Written as DNA, the CDR3 is TGTGCCAGCAGCCAAGATCTTACGCCGGGGGGTGTGGGAGATACGCAGTATTTT.